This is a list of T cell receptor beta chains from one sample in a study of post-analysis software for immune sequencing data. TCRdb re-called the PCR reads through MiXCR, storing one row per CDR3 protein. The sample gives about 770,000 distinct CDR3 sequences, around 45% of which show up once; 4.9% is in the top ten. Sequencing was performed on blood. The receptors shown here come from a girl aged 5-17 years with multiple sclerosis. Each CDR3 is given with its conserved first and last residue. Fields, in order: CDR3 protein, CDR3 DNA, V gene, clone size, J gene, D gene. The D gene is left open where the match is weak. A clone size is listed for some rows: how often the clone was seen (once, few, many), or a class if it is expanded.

CASSLGGSSAYEQYF,TGCGCCAGCAGCTTGGGTGGGTCTAGCGCGTACGAGCAGTACTTC,TRBV5-1,.,TRBJ2-7,.
CASSLLSHSYNEQFF,TGTGCCAGCAGCTTACTTTCCCACTCCTACAATGAGCAGTTCTTC,TRBV7-6,once,TRBJ2-1,.
CASSILALSPGLAGKRTDTQYF,TGTGCCAGTAGTATCTTAGCCTTATCTCCGGGACTAGCGGGTAAGAGGACAGATACGCAGTATTTT,TRBV19,few,TRBJ2-3,TRBD2
CASSWGLAGADTQYF,TGCGCCAGCAGCTGGGGACTAGCGGGAGCAGATACGCAGTATTTT,TRBV10-1,.,TRBJ2-3,TRBD2
CATSGSSYEQYF,TGTGCCACTAGCGGGAGCTCCTACGAGCAGTACTTC,TRBV11-2,.,TRBJ2-7,TRBD2
CAISAAGQGVYNEQFF,TGTGCCATCAGTGCCGCGGGACAGGGGGTCTACAATGAGCAGTTCTTC,TRBV10-3,.,TRBJ2-1,TRBD1
CAISPGTGRSGARETQYF,TGTGCCATCAGCCCCGGGACAGGGCGAAGTGGGGCGCGAGAGACCCAGTACTTC,TRBV10-3,.,TRBJ2-5,TRBD1
CSVDVDGYTF,TGCAGCGTCGACGTGGATGGCTACACCTTC,TRBV29-1,.,TRBJ1-2,.
CASSSPDRASGYGYTF,TGTGCCAGCAGTTCACCCGACAGGGCTTCAGGGTATGGCTACACCTTC,TRBV12-3/TRBV12-4,few,TRBJ1-2,TRBD1
CSVLRPVNTEAFF,TGCAGCGTTTTACGACCCGTGAACACTGAAGCTTTCTTT,TRBV29-1,.,TRBJ1-1,.
CASSSTAAGRQETQYF,TGTGCCAGCAGTTCAACGGCGGCAGGGCGCCAAGAGACCCAGTACTTC,TRBV28,.,TRBJ2-5,.
CATQDVAGGNEQFF,TGTGCCACTCAGGATGTAGCGGGAGGCAATGAGCAGTTCTTC,TRBV28,.,TRBJ2-1,TRBD2
CSASQQNQPQHF,TGCAGTGCTAGTCAGCAAAATCAGCCCCAGCATTTT,TRBV20-1,.,TRBJ1-5,.
CASSPRDRHYEQYF,TGTGCCAGCAGCCCCAGGGACCGACACTACGAGCAGTACTTC,TRBV9,few,TRBJ2-7,.
CASTPGTRTDTQYF,TGTGCCAGCACACCCGGGACTAGGACAGATACGCAGTATTTT,TRBV28,.,TRBJ2-3,TRBD2
CASSYNGVMETQYF,TGTGCCAGCAGTTACAACGGGGTTATGGAGACCCAGTACTTC,TRBV12-3/TRBV12-4,.,TRBJ2-5,.
CASSLVGRIGDEQFF,TGCGCCAGCAGCTTGGTGGGCAGAATCGGGGATGAGCAGTTCTTC,TRBV5-1,once,TRBJ2-1,.
CASSSGTDEQYF,TGTGCCAGCAGTTCAGGGACAGACGAGCAGTACTTC,TRBV6-6,.,TRBJ2-7,TRBD1
CATSRDTDRGRRNEQFF,TGTGCCACCAGCAGAGACACGGACAGGGGAAGGCGGAATGAGCAGTTCTTC,TRBV15,.,TRBJ2-1,TRBD1
CASSYLAGAGYGYTF,TGTGCCAGCAGTTACTTAGCCGGGGCAGGCTATGGCTACACCTTC,TRBV6-6,.,TRBJ1-2,.
CASSLQGAVSEQYF,TGTGCCAGCAGTTTACAGGGGGCGGTGAGTGAGCAGTACTTC,TRBV12-3/TRBV12-4,few,TRBJ2-7,TRBD1
CASSLVRTGAKNIQYF,TGTGCCAGCAGTTTGGTTCGGACAGGCGCCAAAAACATTCAGTACTTC,TRBV12-3/TRBV12-4,.,TRBJ2-4,TRBD1
CSARSQLGYEQYF,TGCAGTGCTAGGTCCCAACTCGGATACGAGCAGTACTTC,TRBV20-1,.,TRBJ2-7,.
CASSERGRDFDEQFF,TGTGCCAGCAGTGAGAGGGGACGGGACTTCGATGAGCAGTTCTTC,TRBV25-1,.,TRBJ2-1,.
CASSQESTGTGYYEQYF,TGCGCCAGCAGCCAAGAGTCAACCGGGACAGGGTACTACGAGCAGTACTTC,TRBV4-3,.,TRBJ2-7,TRBD1
CASSEPRQGAYNEQFF,TGTGCCAGCAGTGAACCCCGACAGGGGGCCTACAATGAGCAGTTCTTC,TRBV2,.,TRBJ2-1,TRBD1
CASSYRDSKAFF,TGTGCCAGCAGCTACCGGGATTCTAAAGCTTTCTTT,TRBV12-3/TRBV12-4,.,TRBJ1-1,.
CASSLSAGDYEQYF,TGTGCCAGCAGCTTGTCAGCAGGGGACTACGAGCAGTACTTC,TRBV5-5,few,TRBJ2-7,.
CASSYSRGDTQYF,TGTGCCAGCAGTTACTCCAGGGGGGATACGCAGTATTTT,TRBV6-6,.,TRBJ2-3,TRBD1
CASSQGNLYEQYF,TGTGCCAGCAGCCAGGGGAATCTATACGAGCAGTACTTC,TRBV6-5,.,TRBJ2-7,.
CASSSEATSRNEQYF,TGCGCCAGCAGCTCAGAGGCCACCTCGAGGAACGAGCAGTACTTC,TRBV4-1,few,TRBJ2-7,.
CASSSSQGWDTQYF,TGTGCCAGCAGTTCGAGCCAGGGGTGGGATACGCAGTATTTT,TRBV12-3/TRBV12-4,once,TRBJ2-3,.
CSVSLAVRRTDEQFF,TGCAGCGTTTCCCTAGCGGTCCGGAGAACCGATGAGCAGTTCTTC,TRBV29-1,few,TRBJ2-1,TRBD2
CASSPALGNQPQHF,TGTGCCAGCAGCCCGGCCCTAGGCAATCAGCCCCAGCATTTT,TRBV12-3/TRBV12-4,.,TRBJ1-5,.
CATSRVGNEQFF,TGTGCCACCAGCAGAGTGGGGAATGAGCAGTTCTTC,TRBV15,few,TRBJ2-1,.
CSASGSGSLSSYNEQFF,TGCAGTGCTAGCGGTAGCGGGAGCCTGAGCTCCTACAATGAGCAGTTCTTC,TRBV20-1,few,TRBJ2-1,TRBD2
CSVEFGGASGGMGSYEQYF,TGCAGCGTTGAATTCGGGGGCGCGTCAGGGGGCATGGGTTCCTACGAGCAGTACTTC,TRBV29-1,.,TRBJ2-7,TRBD1
CSAYNTDAQYF,TGCAGTGCCTACAACACAGATGCGCAGTATTTT,TRBV29-1,.,TRBJ2-3,.
CASSPPAGTGKTGRGDEQFF,TGTGCCAGCTCACCACCAGCCGGGACAGGGAAGACAGGACGAGGCGATGAGCAGTTCTTC,TRBV18,once,TRBJ2-1,TRBD1
CSAQKRANGQGDEQFF,TGCAGTGCTCAAAAGAGGGCAAATGGACAGGGCGATGAGCAGTTCTTC,TRBV20-1,.,TRBJ2-1,TRBD1
CASSFFDRENEQFF,TGTGCCAGCAGCTTCTTCGACAGGGAGAATGAGCAGTTCTTC,TRBV7-2,.,TRBJ2-1,TRBD1
CASRRGRDQETQYF,TGTGCCAGCAGGAGGGGCAGGGATCAAGAGACCCAGTACTTC,TRBV27,.,TRBJ2-5,.
CAWSVIAGTEQYF,TGTGCCTGGAGTGTGATAGCGGGAACCGAGCAGTACTTC,TRBV30,few,TRBJ2-7,TRBD2
CASSLLAGAVSDEQYF,TGTGCCAGCAGTTTATTAGCGGGAGCAGTCAGCGACGAGCAGTACTTC,TRBV12-3/TRBV12-4,.,TRBJ2-7,TRBD2